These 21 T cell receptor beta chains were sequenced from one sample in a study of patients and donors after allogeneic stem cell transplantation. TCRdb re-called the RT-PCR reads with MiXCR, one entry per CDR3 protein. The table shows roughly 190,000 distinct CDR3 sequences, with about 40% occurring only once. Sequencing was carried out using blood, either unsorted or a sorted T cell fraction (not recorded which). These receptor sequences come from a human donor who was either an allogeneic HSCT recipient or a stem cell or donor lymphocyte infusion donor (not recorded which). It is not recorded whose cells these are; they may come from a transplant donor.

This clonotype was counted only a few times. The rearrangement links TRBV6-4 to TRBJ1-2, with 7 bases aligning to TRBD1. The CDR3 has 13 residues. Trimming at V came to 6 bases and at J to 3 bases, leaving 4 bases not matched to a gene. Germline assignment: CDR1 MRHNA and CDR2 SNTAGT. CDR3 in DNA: TGTGCCAGCAGACCGACAGGGCACTATGGCTACACCTTC. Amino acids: CASRPTGHYGYTF.

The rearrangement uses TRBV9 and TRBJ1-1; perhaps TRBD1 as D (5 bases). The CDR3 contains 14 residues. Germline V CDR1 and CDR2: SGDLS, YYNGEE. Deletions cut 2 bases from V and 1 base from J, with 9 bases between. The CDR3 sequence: CASSVTAQNTEAFF. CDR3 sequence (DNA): TGTGCCAGCAGCGTGACAGCGCAGAACACTGAAGCTTTCTTT.

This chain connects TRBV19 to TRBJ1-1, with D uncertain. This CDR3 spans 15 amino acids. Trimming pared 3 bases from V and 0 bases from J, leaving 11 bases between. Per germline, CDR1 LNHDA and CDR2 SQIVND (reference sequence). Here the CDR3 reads CASSIAASLNTEAFF. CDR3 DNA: TGTGCCAGTAGTATTGCAGCTTCTTTGAACACTGAAGCTTTCTTT.

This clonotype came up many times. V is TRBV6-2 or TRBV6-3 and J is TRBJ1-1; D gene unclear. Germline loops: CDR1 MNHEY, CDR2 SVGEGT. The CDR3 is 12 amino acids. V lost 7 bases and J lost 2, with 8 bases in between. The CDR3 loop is CASNDANTEAFF. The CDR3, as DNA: TGTGCCAGCAACGACGCCAACACTGAAGCTTTCTTT.

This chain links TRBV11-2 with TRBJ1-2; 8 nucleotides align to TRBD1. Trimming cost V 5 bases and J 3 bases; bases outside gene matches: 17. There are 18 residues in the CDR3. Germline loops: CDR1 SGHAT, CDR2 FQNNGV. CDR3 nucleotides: TGTGCCAGCAGCCCCACCCGACAGGGGAAAGCCTACGACTATGGCTACACCTTC. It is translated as CASSPTRQGKAYDYGYTF.

The CDR3 DNA is TGTGCCAGCAGCCAAGTACTGCGGAAAGGGAACACCGGGGAGCTGTTTTTT. Its protein is CASSQVLRKGNTGELFF. J is TRBJ2-2 and V is TRBV4-2, with D uncertain. The CDR3 has 17 residues. Germline CDR1 reads LGHNA; CDR2 reads YNFKEQ. Trimming took 1 base from V and 1 from J, leaving 13 bases between them.

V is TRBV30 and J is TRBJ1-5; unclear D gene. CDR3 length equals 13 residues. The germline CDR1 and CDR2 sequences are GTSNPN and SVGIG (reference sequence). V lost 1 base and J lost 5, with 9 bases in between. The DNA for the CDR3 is TGTGCCTGGAGTGCGGCTGCAGATCAGCCCCAGCATTTT. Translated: CAWSAAADQPQHF. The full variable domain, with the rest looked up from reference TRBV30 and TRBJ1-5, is SQTIHQWPATLVQPVGSPLSLECTVEGTSNPNLYWYRQAAGRGLQLLFYSVGIGQISSEVPQNLSASRPQDRQFILSSKKLLLSDSGFYLCAWSAAADQPQHFGDGTRLSIL.

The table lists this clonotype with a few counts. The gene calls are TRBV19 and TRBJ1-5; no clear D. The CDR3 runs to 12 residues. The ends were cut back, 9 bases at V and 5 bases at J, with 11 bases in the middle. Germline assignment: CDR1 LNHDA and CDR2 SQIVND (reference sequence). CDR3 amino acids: CASESYYQPQHF. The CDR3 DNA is TGTGCCAGCGAAAGTTATTATCAGCCCCAGCATTTT.

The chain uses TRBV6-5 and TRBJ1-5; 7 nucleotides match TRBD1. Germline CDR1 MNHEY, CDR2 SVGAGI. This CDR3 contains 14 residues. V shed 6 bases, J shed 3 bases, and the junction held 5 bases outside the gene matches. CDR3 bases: TGTGCCAGCAGCACCGGGACAGTCAATCAGCCCCAGCATTTT. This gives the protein CASSTGTVNQPQHF.

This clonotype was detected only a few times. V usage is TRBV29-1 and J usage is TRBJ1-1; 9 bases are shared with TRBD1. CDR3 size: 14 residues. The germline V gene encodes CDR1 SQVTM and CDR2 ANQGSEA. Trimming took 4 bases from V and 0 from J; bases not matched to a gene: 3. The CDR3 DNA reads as TGCAGCGTTGGCGGACAGGGGTTGAACACTGAAGCTTTCTTT. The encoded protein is CSVGGQGLNTEAFF. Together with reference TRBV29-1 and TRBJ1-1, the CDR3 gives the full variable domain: SAVISQKPSRDICQRGTSLTIQCQVDSQVTMMFWYRQQPGQSLTLIATANQGSEATYESGFVIDKFPISRPNLTFSTLTVSNMSPEDSSIYLCSVGGQGLNTEAFFGQGTRLTVV.

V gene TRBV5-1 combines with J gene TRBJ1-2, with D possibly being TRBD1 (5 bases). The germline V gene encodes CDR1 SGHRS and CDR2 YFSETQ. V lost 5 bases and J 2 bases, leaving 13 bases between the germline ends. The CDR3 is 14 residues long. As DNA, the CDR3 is TGCGCCAGCAGTTCCGACGGACAAAACTATGGCTACACCTTC. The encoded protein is CASSSDGQNYGYTF.

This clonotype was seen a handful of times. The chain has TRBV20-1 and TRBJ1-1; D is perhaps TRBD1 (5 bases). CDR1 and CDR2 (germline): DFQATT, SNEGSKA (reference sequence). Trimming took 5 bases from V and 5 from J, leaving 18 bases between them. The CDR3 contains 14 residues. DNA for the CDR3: TGCAGTGCTGGCGGATTAGGGGCGAGTACTGAAGCTTTCTTT. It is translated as CSAGGLGASTEAFF.

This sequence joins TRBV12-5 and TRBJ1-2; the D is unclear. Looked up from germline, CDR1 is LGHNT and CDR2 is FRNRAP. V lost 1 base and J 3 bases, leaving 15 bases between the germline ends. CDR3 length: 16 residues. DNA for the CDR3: TGTGCTAGTGGTTTGGACCCCCCGACAAGGGACTATGGCTACACCTTC. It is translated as CASGLDPPTRDYGYTF.

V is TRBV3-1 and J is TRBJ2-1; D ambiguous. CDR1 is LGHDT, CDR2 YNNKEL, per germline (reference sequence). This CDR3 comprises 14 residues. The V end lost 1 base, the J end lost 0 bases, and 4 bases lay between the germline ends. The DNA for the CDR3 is TGTGCCAGCAGCCAAGGGAGCTCCTACAATGAGCAGTTCTTC. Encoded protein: CASSQGSSYNEQFF.

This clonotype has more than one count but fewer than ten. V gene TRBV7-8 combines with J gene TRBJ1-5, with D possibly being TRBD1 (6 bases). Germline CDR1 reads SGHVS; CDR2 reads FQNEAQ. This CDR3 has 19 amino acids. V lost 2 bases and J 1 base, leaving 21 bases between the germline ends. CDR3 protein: CASSLNSGAGAGSNQPQHF. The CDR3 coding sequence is TGTGCCAGCAGCTTAAATTCAGGAGCAGGGGCGGGGAGCAATCAGCCCCAGCATTTT.

In DNA, the CDR3 is TGTGCCAGCAGATTAAGAGGGGACAGGGAAAGGACCTATGGCTACACCTTC. Amino acid sequence: CASRLRGDRERTYGYTF. V is TRBV9 and J is TRBJ1-2; the match to TRBD1 covers 9 bases. The CDR3 has 17 amino acids. Germline values: CDR1 SGDLS, CDR2 YYNGEE. The V gene end was trimmed by 5 bases and the J gene end by 4 bases; junction bases not matched to a gene: 15.

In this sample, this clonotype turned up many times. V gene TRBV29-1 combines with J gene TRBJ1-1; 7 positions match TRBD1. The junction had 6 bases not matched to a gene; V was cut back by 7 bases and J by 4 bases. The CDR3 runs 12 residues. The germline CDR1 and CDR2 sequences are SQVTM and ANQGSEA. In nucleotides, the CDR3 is TGCAGCGCCCTACAGGGGCCCACTGAAGCTTTCTTT. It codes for CSALQGPTEAFF.

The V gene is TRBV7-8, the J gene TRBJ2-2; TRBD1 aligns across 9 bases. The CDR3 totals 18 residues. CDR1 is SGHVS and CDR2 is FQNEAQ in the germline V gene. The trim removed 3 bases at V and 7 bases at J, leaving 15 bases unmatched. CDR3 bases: TGTGCCAGCAGCTTCTTGTTCCAGGGACAGGGAACGAGCGGGGAGCTGTTTTTT. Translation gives CASSFLFQGQGTSGELFF.

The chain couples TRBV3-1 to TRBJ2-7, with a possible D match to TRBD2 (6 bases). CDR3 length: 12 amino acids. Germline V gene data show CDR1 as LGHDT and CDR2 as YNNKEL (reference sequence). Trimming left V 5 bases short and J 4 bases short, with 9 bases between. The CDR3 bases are TGTGCCAGCAGCTCGGGGGTTTACGAGCAGTACTTC. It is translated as CASSSGVYEQYF.

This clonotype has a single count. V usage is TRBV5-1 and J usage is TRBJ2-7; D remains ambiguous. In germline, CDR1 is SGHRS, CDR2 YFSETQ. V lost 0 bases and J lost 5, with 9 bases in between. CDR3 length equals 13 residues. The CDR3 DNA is TGCGCCAGCAGCTTGGAGGTTGGGCACGAGCAGTACTTC. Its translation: CASSLEVGHEQYF. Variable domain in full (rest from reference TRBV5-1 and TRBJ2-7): KAGVTQTPRYLIKTRGQQVTLSCSPISGHRSVSWYQQTPGQGLQFLFEYFSETQRNKGNFPGRFSGRQFSNSRSEMNVSTLELGDSALYLCASSLEVGHEQYFGPGTRLTVT.

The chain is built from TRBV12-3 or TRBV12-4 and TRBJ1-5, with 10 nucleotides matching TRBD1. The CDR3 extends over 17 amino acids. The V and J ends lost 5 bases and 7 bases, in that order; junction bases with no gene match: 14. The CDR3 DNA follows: TGTGCCAGCAGTCTGGGACAGGGGATAGGGCAATCACAGCCCCAGCATTTT. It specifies CASSLGQGIGQSQPQHF.